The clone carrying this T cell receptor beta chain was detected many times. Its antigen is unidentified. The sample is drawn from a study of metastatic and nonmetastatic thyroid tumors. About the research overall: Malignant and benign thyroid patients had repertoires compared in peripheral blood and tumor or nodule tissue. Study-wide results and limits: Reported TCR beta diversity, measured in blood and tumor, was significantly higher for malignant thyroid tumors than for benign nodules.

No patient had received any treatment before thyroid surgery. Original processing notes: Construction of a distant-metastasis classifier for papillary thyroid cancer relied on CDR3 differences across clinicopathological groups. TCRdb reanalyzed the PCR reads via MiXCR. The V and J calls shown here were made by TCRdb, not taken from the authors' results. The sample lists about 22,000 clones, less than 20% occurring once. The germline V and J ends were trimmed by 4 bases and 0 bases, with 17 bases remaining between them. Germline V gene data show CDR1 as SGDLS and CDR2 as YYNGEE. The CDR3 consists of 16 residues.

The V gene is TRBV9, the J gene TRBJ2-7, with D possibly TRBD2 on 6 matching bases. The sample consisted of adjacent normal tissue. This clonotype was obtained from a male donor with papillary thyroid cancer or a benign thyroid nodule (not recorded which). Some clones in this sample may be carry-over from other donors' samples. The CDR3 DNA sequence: TGTGCCAGCAGCCCATCGGCGGGGAGGAGCTCCTACGAGCAGTACTTC. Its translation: CASSPSAGRSSYEQYF.